These T cell receptor beta chains were read from a single sample in a study of CD8 T cells in ankylosing spondylitis. A single record per CDR3 protein comes from TCRdb applying MiXCR to the 5' RACE reads. Among 240,000 or so distinct CDR3 sequences listed, around 9.2% were seen once. Sequenced input: blood, either unsorted or a sorted T cell fraction (not recorded which). These receptors were collected from a male donor with ankylosing spondylitis or in good health (not recorded which). The CDR3 runs from the conserved cysteine through the conserved F or W. A D gene is named only where the DNA matches it firmly. Only part of the rows carry a size: once, few, many, or a class if the clone is expanded.

V,size,J,D,CDR3,DNA
TRBV20-1,many,TRBJ2-1,TRBD2,CSAVAGGPNNEQFF,TGCAGTGCTGTAGCGGGAGGGCCGAACAATGAGCAGTTCTTC
TRBV27,many,TRBJ2-7,.,CASSPTPSYEQYF,TGTGCCAGCAGTCCCACCCCCTCCTACGAGCAGTACTTC
TRBV2,.,TRBJ1-5,.,CASSMENSNQPQHF,TGTGCCAGCAGCATGGAGAATAGCAATCAGCCCCAGCATTTT
TRBV10-2,many,TRBJ1-2,TRBD1,CASSGTGGNYGYTF,TGCGCCAGCAGCGGGACAGGGGGCAACTATGGCTACACCTTC
TRBV12-5,few,TRBJ1-3,.,CASGLFLGLSGNTIYF,TGTGCTAGTGGTTTGTTCCTCGGCCTCTCTGGAAACACCATATATTTT
TRBV20-1,few,TRBJ1-5,.,CSASLQGNQPQHF,TGCAGTGCTAGCCTTCAGGGGAATCAGCCCCAGCATTTT
TRBV6-5,many,TRBJ1-6,TRBD1,CASSLEGAGYNSPLHF,TGTGCCAGCAGTTTGGAGGGGGCGGGCTATAATTCACCCCTCCACTTT
TRBV5-4,.,TRBJ2-1,TRBD2,CASSKTSSGEYNEQFF,TGTGCCAGCAGCAAAACCTCTAGCGGGGAGTACAATGAGCAGTTCTTC
TRBV6-6,few,TRBJ2-5,.,CASSAQVQETQYF,TGTGCCAGCAGTGCACAGGTCCAAGAGACCCAGTACTTC
TRBV10-3,many,TRBJ1-3,TRBD1,CAISEETGGSLPIYF,TGTGCCATCAGTGAAGAGACAGGGGGCTCCCTCCCCATATATTTT
TRBV27,many,TRBJ2-1,TRBD2,CASRIAGGHNEQFF,TGTGCCAGCAGGATAGCGGGAGGTCACAATGAGCAGTTCTTC
TRBV12-3/TRBV12-4,many,TRBJ1-2,TRBD1,CASSERQGAQNYGYTF,TGTGCCAGCAGTGAACGACAGGGGGCGCAGAACTATGGCTACACCTTC
TRBV7-9,many,TRBJ1-5,.,CASSPGGAYSNQPQHF,TGTGCCAGCAGCCCAGGTGGGGCTTATAGCAATCAGCCCCAGCATTTT
TRBV7-3,many,TRBJ1-6,.,CASSLTGFNSPLHF,TGTGCCAGCAGCTTAACGGGGTTCAATTCACCCCTCCACTTT